A single sample gave rise to the 32 T cell receptor beta chains below, sequenced in a study of regulatory T cells in long-lasting Graves disease. Specified time point: newly diagnosed GD, antithyroid drugs for less than 3 months. The TCR library used RNA extracted from PBMCs. The authors built TCR beta libraries using iRepertoire HTBI primers and Arm-PCR of CDR3 regions. MiXCR was run by TCRdb on the multiplex PCR reads, yielding one entry per CDR3 protein. The sample lists about 520,000 distinct CDR3 sequences, approximately 12% occurring once. In addition, the sample was reused for a study of T cells in Graves' hyperthyroidism and ophthalmopathy.

The specimen was peripheral blood mononuclear cells (PBMCs), collected at new diagnosis, from a patient treated with antithyroid drugs. These TCRs come from a woman aged 25-40 years with Graves disease.

The rearrangement uses TRBV5-1 and TRBJ1-2, with D hard to call. V was shortened by 3 bases and J by 2 bases, with 11 bases between the two germline ends. CDR3 size: 14 residues. Per the germline V gene, CDR1 is SGHRS and CDR2 is YFSETQ. The CDR3 nucleotides are TGCGCCAGCAGCTGGGAAGGTCGGAACTATGGCTACACCTTC. Its protein product is CASSWEGRNYGYTF.

This clonotype appeared a few times. V is TRBV15 and J is TRBJ2-7; 11 nucleotides line up with TRBD1. The germline gives CDR1 LNHNV, CDR2 YYDKDF (reference sequence). The CDR3 covers 14 residues. Trimming cost V 5 bases and J 3 bases; bases outside gene matches: 3. The CDR3 here is CATSRGTGGYEQYF. CDR3 DNA: TGTGCCACCAGCCGAGGGACAGGGGGCTACGAGCAGTACTTC.

The chain joins TRBV6-1 to TRBJ2-7, with 8 positions matching TRBD1. Trimming at V came to 5 bases and at J to 6 bases, leaving 6 bases not matched to a gene. CDR1 MNHNS and CDR2 SASEGT come from the germline V gene. This CDR3 spans 13 amino acids. As DNA, the CDR3 is TGTGCCAGCAGTCCCCGGACAGGGCGCGAGCAGTACTTC. Amino acid sequence: CASSPRTGREQYF.

This clonotype was picked up many times. The chain combines TRBV2 with TRBJ1-3; 10 nucleotides match TRBD1. Germline CDR1 is SNHLY and CDR2 is FYNNEI. V lost 6 bases to trimming and J lost 4 bases; unmatched junction nucleotides: 6. The CDR3 contains 15 residues. The CDR3 DNA is TGTGCCAGCAGGGGACAGGGGTTATCGGGAAACACCATATATTTT. Its translation: CASRGQGLSGNTIYF.

This clonotype was seen a few times. The chain uses TRBV6-2 or TRBV6-3 and TRBJ2-7, with 8 bases fitting TRBD2. The length of the CDR3 is 14 residues. Germline trimming cut 6 bases from V and 8 bases from J; bases unmatched to any gene: 12. The V gene's germline CDR1 is MNHEY and CDR2 SVGEGT. The CDR3 spells CASRQLAEGVKQYF. CDR3 sequence (DNA): TGTGCCAGCAGACAACTAGCGGAGGGGGTGAAGCAGTACTTC.

The rearrangement links TRBV13 to TRBJ2-7, with a weak D call TRBD2 (6 bases). The germline V gene encodes CDR1 PRHDT and CDR2 FYEKMQ (reference sequence). CDR3 size: 16 residues. Trimming cost V 0 bases and J 2 bases, with 14 bases left between them. This chain's CDR3 is CASSLGEGAGTYEQYF. The CDR3 nucleotides are TGTGCCAGCAGCTTAGGGGAGGGCGCGGGGACCTACGAGCAGTACTTC. The whole variable domain, filled in from reference TRBV13 and TRBJ2-7, reads AAGVIQSPRHLIKEKRETATLKCYPIPRHDTVYWYQQGPGQDPQFLISFYEKMQSDKGSIPDRFSAQQFSDYHSELNMSSLELGDSALYFCASSLGEGAGTYEQYFGPGTRLTVT.

This clonotype has at least ten counts. CDR3 sequence (DNA): TGCGCCAGCACCGCTAGCGGGAGTCTTGGCGAGCAGTACTTC. It translates to CASTASGSLGEQYF. J is TRBJ2-7 and V is TRBV5-1, with 10 bases lining up with TRBD2. The ends lost 6 bases at V and 6 bases at J; junction bases unmatched: 9. Germline V CDR1 and CDR2: SGHRS, YFSETQ. The CDR3 loop spans 14 amino acids.

This clonotype was detected many times. V usage is TRBV11-2 and J usage is TRBJ2-3; 12 bases fit TRBD2. The V segment lost 5 bases and the J segment 4 bases; nucleotides outside the gene matches: 10. The CDR3 sequence is 17 residues long. CDR1 is SGHAT and CDR2 is FQNNGV in the germline V gene. The CDR3 sequence is CASSAGLAGSKADTQYF. CDR3 sequence (DNA): TGTGCCAGCAGCGCGGGACTAGCGGGTTCGAAGGCAGATACGCAGTATTTT.

Note on this clonotype: This may stem from a read error, because a much larger clone lies one nucleotide away. V and J are TRBV11-2 and TRBJ2-7; no clear D. The V gene lost 7 bases and the J gene lost 0 bases, with 13 bases spanning the gap. The V gene's germline CDR1 is SGHAT and CDR2 FQNNGV. The CDR3 has 14 residues. DNA for the CDR3: TGTGCCAGCAAGGCGGAACGGAACTCCTACGAGCAGTACTTC. As protein: CASKAERNSYEQYF.

This clonotype came up many times. V usage is TRBV5-1 and J usage is TRBJ2-2; no clear D gene. CDR1 and CDR2 (germline): SGHRS, YFSETQ. This CDR3 is built from 13 residues. The ends were cut back, 2 bases at V and 6 bases at J, with 8 bases in the middle. The CDR3 sequence: CASSFPASGELFF. CDR3 DNA sequence: TGCGCCAGCAGCTTCCCGGCCTCCGGGGAGCTGTTTTTT.

This clonotype was counted at least ten times. The V and J genes are TRBV9 and TRBJ1-1; a possible D gene is TRBD1 (5 bases). The CDR3 has 15 residues. V was shortened by 4 bases and J by 4 bases, with 17 bases between the two germline ends. Germline V gives CDR1 SGDLS, CDR2 YYNGEE. CDR3 residues: CASSKHWGIGTEAFF. The CDR3 coding sequence is TGTGCCAGCAGCAAACATTGGGGGATCGGCACTGAAGCTTTCTTT.

The genes are TRBV7-2 and TRBJ1-1; no reliable D call. This CDR3 spans 16 amino acids. The germline CDR1 and CDR2 sequences are SGHTA and FQGNSA. Trimming cost V 0 bases and J 5 bases, with 16 bases left between them. The CDR3 reads CASSLALRAGGTEAFF. CDR3 nucleotide sequence: TGTGCCAGCAGCTTAGCGCTAAGGGCGGGAGGGACTGAAGCTTTCTTT.

The J gene is TRBJ2-5, the V gene TRBV5-5, with 8 bases lining up with TRBD1. This CDR3 has 16 amino acids. The J segment lost 4 bases and the V segment lost 5 bases, leaving 13 bases of the junction unmatched. The germline CDR1 and CDR2 sequences are SGHKS and YYEKEE (reference sequence). The CDR3 nucleotides are TGTGCCAGCAGTCGACAAACTGGACAGGGTTTAGAGACCCAGTACTTC. Protein sequence: CASSRQTGQGLETQYF.

There are many counts of this clonotype. This rearrangement joins TRBV18 to TRBJ2-2; a possible D gene is TRBD1 (6 bases). In germline, CDR1 is KGHSH, CDR2 LQKENI. V was clipped by 6 bases and J by 6 bases, with 11 bases between them. The CDR3 covers 13 residues. CDR3 sequence: CASSWTESGELFF. The CDR3 DNA reads TGTGCCAGCTCCTGGACAGAGTCCGGGGAGCTGTTTTTT.

J is TRBJ2-3 and V is TRBV5-4; TRBD2 matches 8 bases. CDR1 and CDR2 (germline): SGHNT, YYREEE (reference sequence). The CDR3 totals 12 residues. Unmatched junction bases numbered 5, after V lost 4 bases and J lost 10 bases. CDR3 loop: CASSPGLVSQYF. CDR3 nucleotides: TGTGCCAGCAGCCCGGGACTAGTGTCGCAGTATTTT.

Many counts were recorded for this clonotype. V usage is TRBV5-1 and J usage is TRBJ2-1, with 11 nucleotides matching TRBD1. Germline V gene sequence: CDR1 SGHRS, CDR2 YFSETQ. V shed 0 bases and J 1 base; nucleotides not matched to a gene: 6. The CDR3 is 18 residues long. CDR3 bases: TGCGCCAGCAGCTTGGCGGGACAGGGGGGTAAATCCTACAATGAGCAGTTCTTC. Residues: CASSLAGQGGKSYNEQFF.

The chain carries TRBV27 and TRBJ2-5, with D perhaps matching TRBD1 (5 bases). CDR1 and CDR2 from the germline V gene are MNHEY and SMNVEV (reference sequence). Trimming shortened V by 5 bases and J by 7 bases, and 20 bases separated the two germline ends. The CDR3 totals 15 residues. CDR3 bases: TGTGCCAGCAGTCCCAGGTCCCAAAACAGGCTGACCCAGTACTTC. This codes for CASSPRSQNRLTQYF.

The table lists this clonotype with many counts. The genes are TRBV27 and TRBJ1-6, with D maybe TRBD1 (5 bases). The CDR3 is 16 amino acids. V lost 5 bases and J lost 5, with 16 bases in between. Germline CDR1 reads MNHEY; CDR2 reads SMNVEV (reference sequence). CDR3 region: CASSNLPGRNNSPLHF. In nucleotides, the CDR3 is TGTGCCAGCAGTAATCTCCCGGGACGTAATAATTCACCCCTCCACTTT.

This clonotype appeared once. This sequence joins TRBV4-2 and TRBJ2-1; either TRBD1 or TRBD2 may fit D (6 bases each). V lost 2 bases to trimming and J lost 0 bases, with 11 bases between them. Germline values: CDR1 LGHNA, CDR2 YNFKEQ. CDR3 length: 16 amino acids. The CDR3 spells CASSQRGVSSYNEQFF. DNA for the CDR3: TGTGCCAGCAGCCAAAGGGGGGTGAGCTCCTACAATGAGCAGTTCTTC.

This clonotype was observed a single time. The rearrangement uses TRBV2 and TRBJ2-2, with TRBD2 identical over 11 bases. V gave up 5 bases and J gave up 4 bases; unmatched junction bases: 15. The CDR3 runs to 19 residues. Germline V CDR1 and CDR2: SNHLY, FYNNEI. The CDR3 nucleotides read TGTGCCAGCAGTCACCAAACCTATAGCGGGAGGGAGGCCACCGGGGAGCTGTTTTTT. Translating it yields CASSHQTYSGREATGELFF. Supplemented by reference TRBV2 and TRBJ2-2, the full variable domain reads EPEVTQTPSHQVTQMGQEVILRCVPISNHLYFYWYRQILGQKVEFLVSFYNNEISEKSEIFDDQFSVERPDGSNFTLKIRSTKLEDSAMYFCASSHQTYSGREATGELFFGEGSRLTVL.

This clonotype appeared a few times. The chain joins TRBV7-9 to TRBJ2-7; TRBD1 aligns across 9 bases. This CDR3 has 21 residues. From germline, CDR1 is SEHNR and CDR2 FQNEAQ (reference sequence). The junction had 24 bases not matched to a gene; V was cut back by 6 bases and J by 0 bases. CDR3 protein: CASSSKGPIGTGTGISYEQYF. The CDR3 region has the DNA TGTGCCAGCAGTTCGAAAGGGCCCATCGGGACCGGGACAGGGATCTCCTACGAGCAGTACTTC.

This clonotype was seen repeatedly, ten times or more. V is TRBV27 and J is TRBJ2-1; 11 bases are shared with TRBD1. Germline V gene data show CDR1 as MNHEY and CDR2 as SMNVEV (reference sequence). The CDR3 consists of 16 residues. V shed 0 bases, J shed 7 bases, and the junction held 5 bases outside the gene matches. The CDR3 reads CASSLSWTGGWNEQFF. As DNA, the CDR3 is TGTGCCAGCAGTTTATCGTGGACAGGGGGCTGGAATGAGCAGTTCTTC.

This clonotype was counted a few times. The rearrangement uses TRBV28 and TRBJ1-5; D perhaps matches TRBD1 (5 bases). This CDR3 region has 15 residues. Trimming took 9 bases from V and 7 from J, leaving 22 bases between them. Germline loops: CDR1 MDHEN, CDR2 SYDVKM. CDR3 nucleotides: TGTGCCAGTAGGCGGAAGGGGTTTGGAGCGCAGCCCCAGCATTTT. Translation gives CASRRKGFGAQPQHF. Full variable domain (rest looked up from reference TRBV28 and TRBJ1-5): DVKVTQSSRYLVKRTGEKVFLECVQDMDHENMFWYRQDPGLGLRLIYFSYDVKMKEKGDIPEGYSVSREKKERFSLILESASTNQTSMYLCASRRKGFGAQPQHFGDGTRLSIL.

This clonotype was picked up many times. This rearrangement joins TRBV30 to TRBJ2-3; no clear D gene. The CDR3 covers 15 residues. CDR1 is GTSNPN, CDR2 SVGIG, per germline (reference sequence). V lost 0 bases to trimming and J lost 5 bases, with 15 bases between them. CDR3 nucleotides: TGTGCCTGGAGTGTCCAAGCTGTATCGGGAGATACGCAGTATTTT. Protein sequence: CAWSVQAVSGDTQYF.

Many counts were recorded for this clonotype. The chain couples TRBV9 to TRBJ2-1, with TRBD2 matching over 11 bases. V gave up 4 bases and J gave up 6 bases; unmatched junction bases: 9. The CDR3 is made up of 16 amino acids. In germline, CDR1 is SGDLS, CDR2 YYNGEE. The CDR3 coding sequence is TGTGCCAGCAGCCCCGGGACTAGCGGACGTCTCAATGAGCAGTTCTTC. Protein product: CASSPGTSGRLNEQFF.

The table lists this clonotype with many counts. The chain uses TRBV12-3 or TRBV12-4 and TRBJ1-1; D possibly corresponds to TRBD1 (6 bases). This CDR3 is 18 amino acids long. Trimming cost V 6 bases and J 1 base, with 24 bases left between them. This CDR3 reads CASSSEAPQQGKNTEAFF. The CDR3, as DNA: TGTGCCAGCAGCTCCGAAGCCCCCCAACAGGGAAAGAACACTGAAGCTTTCTTT.

This clonotype has at least ten counts. This chain uses TRBV6-1 with TRBJ1-5; 8 bases align to TRBD1. J was trimmed by 7 bases and V by 9 bases; bases with no gene match: 8. The germline V gene has CDR1 MNHNS and CDR2 SASEGT. The CDR3 contains 13 residues. CDR3 DNA sequence: TGTGCCAGTTCTGGACAGGGTGAACAGCCCCAGCATTTT. It specifies CASSGQGEQPQHF.

The sample holds many counts of this clonotype. The CDR3 DNA sequence: TGTGCCAGCATCCAGGGACCGGGGGGCCTCTACAATGAGCAGTTCTTC. Translation: CASIQGPGGLYNEQFF. The genes are TRBV6-2 or TRBV6-3 and TRBJ2-1, with D possibly TRBD2 on 7 matching bases. CDR1 is MNHEY and CDR2 is SVGEGT in the germline V gene. This CDR3 comprises 16 residues. Trimming cost V 7 bases and J 3 bases, with 19 bases left between them.

This clonotype appeared many times. The rearrangement joins TRBV20-1 to TRBJ1-6; 7 bases fit TRBD1. The CDR3 is 17 residues long. Germline CDR1 and CDR2: DFQATT and SNEGSKA (reference sequence). V lost 2 bases, J lost 7 bases, and 14 bases stayed unmatched. Here the CDR3 reads CSARISGRGQTNSPLHF. DNA for the CDR3: TGCAGTGCTAGAATATCTGGGCGGGGACAGACAAATTCACCCCTCCACTTT.

This clonotype was seen only a few times. This sequence joins TRBV20-1 and TRBJ2-5; 11 bases line up with TRBD2. The length of the CDR3 is 17 residues. Germline V gives CDR1 DFQATT, CDR2 SNEGSKA (reference sequence). J lost 5 bases, V lost 0 bases, and 11 bases had no gene match. This CDR3 is CSARDLGLAVQRETQYF. The CDR3 coding sequence is TGCAGTGCTAGAGATCTGGGACTAGCGGTCCAGAGGGAGACCCAGTACTTC.

This clonotype was found many times. The J gene is TRBJ2-6, the V gene TRBV11-2; 10 bases are a match to TRBD1. The CDR3 is 19 amino acids. The V gene's germline CDR1 is SGHAT and CDR2 FQNNGV. Losses at the gene ends were 3 bases for V and 2 bases for J; bases not matched to a gene: 10. The CDR3 spells CASSFPLRTGGTGANVLTF. CDR3 DNA sequence: TGTGCCAGCAGCTTCCCACTCAGGACAGGGGGAACTGGGGCCAACGTCCTGACTTTC.

The chain combines TRBV5-1 with TRBJ2-3, with TRBD1 matching over 7 bases. Gene TRBJ2-1 matches the end of the DNA better, so the J call may be wrong. The CDR3 has 15 residues. Per germline, CDR1 SGHRS and CDR2 YFSETQ. The CDR3 sequence: CASSPIGRGSYEQFF. The CDR3 DNA is TGCGCCAGCAGCCCCATCGGCAGGGGGTCCTACGAGCAGTTCTTC.